This T cell receptor (beta chain) was sequenced during a study of T cells in localized non-small cell lung cancer. CDR1 is SGDLS and CDR2 is YYNGEE in the germline V gene. The V gene lost 4 bases and the J gene lost 3 bases, with 10 bases spanning the gap. This CDR3 region has 14 residues. The repertoire was sequenced with immunoSEQ multiplex PCR; TCRdb's copy has only in-frame clones and lacks some. The sample contains approximately 23,000 clones, 85% to 90% of which appear only once. A remark on this clone: Its matching antigen is unknown.

Overall study findings and caveats: Exceeding tumor, uninvolved adjacent lung had the highest T cell clonality. It remains possible that heterogeneity exists, since only one tumor region was sequenced. Researchers found a median approximately 53 of the top 100 tumor clones in adjacent lung. A raised T cell density in blood coincided with lengthier overall survival.

Sequences were derived from peripheral blood, sampled before any cancer treatment. This TCR derives from a male donor aged 60 or over with stage I lung adenocarcinoma. This sequence joins TRBV9 and TRBJ2-2, with D unresolved. CDR3 loop: CASSPNLYTGELFF. The CDR3, as DNA: TGTGCCAGCAGCCCTAACCTCTACACCGGGGAGCTGTTTTTT.